One sample yielded the 30 T cell receptor beta chains listed below, sequenced in a study of CD8 T cells in Susac syndrome. The RNA input was about 0.45 to 1 ug, and it was reverse transcribed with random hexamers. MiXCR was run by TCRdb on the immunoSEQ multiplex PCR reads, yielding one entry per CDR3 protein. The sample has around 79,000 distinct CDR3 sequences; approximately 94% are singletons. The sequenced sample was CD8+ T cells from PBMCs. Receptors originate from a human donor with multiple sclerosis.

J is TRBJ1-1 and V is TRBV29-1; D perhaps matches TRBD1 (6 bases). The CDR3 consists of 13 residues. V lost 4 bases, J lost 3 bases, and 12 bases lay in between. Looked up from germline, CDR1 is SQVTM and CDR2 is ANQGSEA. CDR3 sequence: CSVGGREDTEAFF. The CDR3 DNA follows: TGCAGCGTTGGGGGGCGGGAGGACACTGAAGCTTTCTTT.

There are a few counts of this clonotype. The chain joins TRBV6-2 or TRBV6-3 to TRBJ2-1; D call uncertain. Germline V gene sequence: CDR1 MNHEY, CDR2 SVGEGT. Trimming took off 0 bases at V and 10 bases at J, with 13 bases between the two ends. The CDR3 covers 14 residues. The CDR3 coding sequence is TGTGCCAGCAGTTACTCGACCTCAACTGAAGAGCAGTTCTTC. Encoded protein: CASSYSTSTEEQFF.

This chain uses TRBV6-5 with TRBJ2-7, with 10 positions matching TRBD2. Trimming cost V 4 bases and J 5 bases; bases outside gene matches: 2. Germline V gene sequence: CDR1 MNHEY, CDR2 SVGAGI. CDR3 length equals 13 residues. The CDR3 is CASSWLAGDEQYF. CDR3 nucleotides: TGTGCCAGCAGTTGGCTAGCGGGGGACGAGCAGTACTTC.

This chain joins TRBV7-9 and TRBJ1-2; no clear D. Germline values: CDR1 SEHNR, CDR2 FQNEAQ (reference sequence). This CDR3 is 14 amino acids long. The V end lost 0 bases, the J end lost 5 bases, and 10 bases lay between the germline ends. The CDR3 DNA is TGTGCCAGCAGCTTAGCCTCGGCGTTATATGGCTACACCTTC. It encodes CASSLASALYGYTF.

This chain connects TRBV7-9 to TRBJ1-5, with a weak D call TRBD1 (5 bases). CDR3 length: 17 amino acids. Per the germline V gene, CDR1 is SEHNR and CDR2 is FQNEAQ (reference sequence). Trimming cost V 1 base and J 0 bases, with 13 bases left between them. CDR3 bases: TGTGCCAGCAGCTTAGTGCAGGGCCCCTATAGCAATCAGCCCCAGCATTTT. Translated, it gives CASSLVQGPYSNQPQHF.

The CDR3 spells CASSSHRPKALETQYF. The CDR3 region has the DNA TGTGCCAGCAGCTCTCATAGGCCAAAGGCGCTCGAGACCCAGTACTTC. The V call is TRBV7-2, the J call TRBJ2-5; D gene ambiguous. This CDR3 has 16 amino acids. Trimming stripped 4 bases from V and 5 bases from J, with 20 bases between. CDR1 is SGHTA and CDR2 is FQGNSA in the germline V gene.

This sequence joins TRBV7-9 and TRBJ1-1; weak D call: TRBD1 (6 bases). The CDR3 contains 12 residues. Per germline, CDR1 SEHNR and CDR2 FQNEAQ (reference sequence). Between the trimmed V and J ends, which lost 11 bases and 6 bases, there was a span of 16 bases. The CDR3 region has the DNA TGTGCCGGGGGCCGGGTATTGGCTGAAGCTTTCTTT. This gives the protein CAGGRVLAEAFF.

The genes are TRBV7-9 and TRBJ2-3; 10 bases match TRBD2. V was clipped by 4 bases and J by 4 bases; unmatched bases: 8. Germline CDR1 and CDR2: SEHNR and FQNEAQ (reference sequence). The CDR3 runs 16 residues. The CDR3 DNA is TGTGCCAGCAGCTCCACTAGCGGGGTTCGATCAGATACGCAGTATTTT. It translates to CASSSTSGVRSDTQYF.

This rearrangement joins TRBV14 to TRBJ2-7; D ambiguous. CDR3 length: 13 amino acids. Germline assignment: CDR1 SGHDN and CDR2 FVKESK. V lost 4 bases and J lost 2, with 9 bases in between. CDR3 sequence: CASSRLVTYEQYF. CDR3 in DNA: TGTGCCAGCAGCCGCCTGGTCACCTACGAGCAGTACTTC.

V and J are TRBV4-2 and TRBJ1-4; D perhaps matches TRBD1 (6 bases). V was trimmed by 2 bases and J by 5 bases, leaving 27 bases between them. CDR1 is LGHNA and CDR2 is YNFKEQ in the germline V gene. CDR3 length: 20 amino acids. CDR3 nucleotides: TGTGCCAGCAGCCAATCACTCCCGACAGGACTACGGCGGGGGAATGAAAAACTGTTTTTT. Its translation: CASSQSLPTGLRRGNEKLFF.

This clonotype was seen a single time. V and J are TRBV7-6 and TRBJ2-1; D assignment may be TRBD1 or TRBD2 (6 bases each). The ends were cut back, 2 bases at V and 4 bases at J, with 18 bases in the middle. The germline CDR1 and CDR2 sequences are SGHVS and FNYEAQ. The CDR3 sequence is 17 residues long. CDR3 amino acids: CASSLTPTRGGYNEQFF. As DNA, the CDR3 is TGTGCCAGCAGCTTAACTCCGACCAGGGGAGGTTACAATGAGCAGTTCTTC. Variable domain in full (rest from reference TRBV7-6 and TRBJ2-1): GAGVSQSPRYKVTKRGQDVALRCDPISGHVSLYWYRQALGQGPEFLTYFNYEAQQDKSGLPNDRFSAERPEGSISTLTIQRTEQRDSAMYRCASSLTPTRGGYNEQFFGPGTRLTVL.

V usage is TRBV5-4 and J usage is TRBJ1-1; possible D gene TRBD1, 5 bases. The ends were cut back, 6 bases at V and 5 bases at J, with 14 bases in the middle. In germline, CDR1 is SGHNT, CDR2 YYREEE (reference sequence). The CDR3 is 13 amino acids. The CDR3 reads CASNVGDLTEAFF. The CDR3 bases are TGTGCCAGCAACGTGGGGGATTTGACTGAAGCTTTCTTT.

The rearrangement joins TRBV5-1 to TRBJ1-1; possibly TRBD1 for D (5 bases). The germline gives CDR1 SGHRS, CDR2 YFSETQ. The V gene lost 1 base and the J gene lost 4 bases, with 14 bases spanning the gap. The CDR3 spans 15 residues. This chain's CDR3 is CASSLRQSSFTEAFF. Written as DNA, the CDR3 is TGCGCCAGCAGCTTGAGACAGTCTTCTTTCACTGAAGCTTTCTTT.

The chain has TRBV29-1 and TRBJ2-2, with unresolved D. Germline assignment: CDR1 SQVTM and CDR2 ANQGSEA. The CDR3 runs to 16 residues. With 0 bases removed from V and 0 bases from J, the gap between germline ends came to 11 bases. The DNA of the CDR3 is TGCAGCGTTGAAGACCCCAATAGGTCGAACACCGGGGAGCTGTTTTTT. Translated: CSVEDPNRSNTGELFF.

The V gene is TRBV30, the J gene TRBJ1-1; D remains unclear. CDR3 length: 12 amino acids. V was trimmed by 0 bases and J by 1 base, leaving 3 bases between them. Germline CDR1 is GTSNPN and CDR2 is SVGIG (reference sequence). This CDR3 reads CAWSVRNTEAFF. The CDR3 bases are TGTGCCTGGAGTGTAAGGAACACTGAAGCTTTCTTT.

This chain links TRBV3-1 with TRBJ2-2; D perhaps matches TRBD1 (6 bases). Germline V gene sequence: CDR1 LGHDT, CDR2 YNNKEL (reference sequence). This CDR3 contains 15 residues. V was pared by 1 base and J by 1 base, with 7 bases between. The CDR3 DNA is TGTGCCAGCAGCCAAGCACAGGGGAACACCGGGGAGCTGTTTTTT. Translated: CASSQAQGNTGELFF. The variable domain in full, with the rest retrieved from reference TRBV3-1 and TRBJ2-2, is DTAVSQTPKYLVTQMGNDKSIKCEQNLGHDTMYWYKQDSKKFLKIMFSYNNKELIINETVPNRFSPKSPDKAHLNLHINSLELGDSAVYFCASSQAQGNTGELFFGEGSRLTVL.

This clonotype appeared a single time. The chain combines TRBV7-9 with TRBJ1-5, with 8 bases that match TRBD1. Germline CDR1 and CDR2: SEHNR and FQNEAQ (reference sequence). Trimming took 5 bases from V and 2 from J; bases not matched to a gene: 2. This CDR3 has 14 amino acids. In nucleotides, the CDR3 is TGTGCCAGCAGCGAACAGGGGGGCAATCAGCCCCAGCATTTT. Amino acids: CASSEQGGNQPQHF.

The CDR3 sequence is CATSRGDLQGTGETQYF. As DNA, the CDR3 is TGTGCCACCAGCAGAGGGGATCTGCAGGGGACCGGAGAGACCCAGTACTTC. This rearrangement joins TRBV15 to TRBJ2-5, with D tentatively TRBD1 (6 bases). Germline CDR1 reads LNHNV; CDR2 reads YYDKDF (reference sequence). The V end lost 1 base, the J end lost 4 bases, and 19 bases lay between the germline ends. This CDR3 has 17 residues.

The CDR3 DNA is TGTGCCAGCAGCGAAACCGGGACTTCCTACGAGCAGTACTTC. It yields the protein CASSETGTSYEQYF. This rearrangement joins TRBV9 to TRBJ2-7; a weak D match, TRBD2 (6 bases). This CDR3 comprises 14 residues. Germline values: CDR1 SGDLS, CDR2 YYNGEE. Trimming removed 3 bases at V and 1 base at J, with 11 bases between.

This chain uses TRBV11-2 with TRBJ1-5; D ambiguous. The germline gives CDR1 SGHAT, CDR2 FQNNGV. The V end was cut by 1 base, the J end by 3 bases, with 7 bases between. The CDR3 has 14 amino acids. The DNA of the CDR3 is TGTGCCAGCAGCTTAGGGGTAAACAATCAGCCCCAGCATTTT. Encoded protein: CASSLGVNNQPQHF.

CDR3 in amino acids: CASSGGDYESTDTQYF. The CDR3 coding sequence is TGTGCCAGCAGCGGCGGGGACTACGAAAGCACAGATACGCAGTATTTT. The chain recombines TRBV3-1 with TRBJ2-3, with 7 positions matching TRBD2. CDR1 is LGHDT, CDR2 YNNKEL, per germline (reference sequence). CDR3 length: 16 amino acids. V was pared by 5 bases and J by 0 bases, with 8 bases of the junction left unmatched.

V gene TRBV9 combines with J gene TRBJ2-3; D is uncertain. Germline loops: CDR1 SGDLS, CDR2 YYNGEE. This CDR3 has 15 residues. Trimming took 4 bases from V and 0 from J, leaving 12 bases between them. The CDR3 coding sequence is TGTGCCAGCAGCCCTCGAGGTCCGAGCACAGATACGCAGTATTTT. It codes for CASSPRGPSTDTQYF.

This sequence joins TRBV24-1 and TRBJ2-5; a possible D gene is TRBD1 (6 bases). The CDR3 is made up of 15 amino acids. Germline-derived CDR1 and CDR2 are KGHDR and SFDVKD. V was shortened by 4 bases and J by 1 base, with 12 bases between the two germline ends. The CDR3 sequence is CATSDPRDTQETQYF. As DNA, the CDR3 is TGTGCCACCAGTGACCCCCGGGACACCCAAGAGACCCAGTACTTC.

The chain uses TRBV7-3 and TRBJ1-1, with D possibly TRBD1 on 5 matching bases. The V and J ends lost 1 base and 1 base respectively, with 10 bases between them. The CDR3 has 15 residues. Per germline, CDR1 SGHTA and CDR2 FQGTGA. In nucleotides, the CDR3 is TGTGCCAGCAGCTTAATAGGGGTCCCGAACACTGAAGCTTTCTTT. Residues: CASSLIGVPNTEAFF.

The gene calls are TRBV30 and TRBJ1-1; weak D call: TRBD1 (5 bases). V was shortened by 0 bases and J by 3 bases, with 11 bases between the two germline ends. This CDR3 contains 14 residues. Germline lookup yields CDR1 GTSNPN and CDR2 SVGIG (reference sequence). This CDR3 reads CAWSVRAGYTEAFF. CDR3 bases: TGTGCCTGGAGTGTACGGGCAGGGTACACTGAAGCTTTCTTT.

This chain joins TRBV19 and TRBJ2-7; TRBD1 matches at 9 bases. The CDR3 loop spans 17 amino acids. V trimming: 7 bases; J trimming: 5 bases; junction bases outside the gene matches: 18. Germline CDR1 is LNHDA and CDR2 is SQIVND (reference sequence). In nucleotides, the CDR3 is TGTGCCAGTACCTCTACATGGGACAGGGCCCGTCAGGACGAGCAGTACTTC. Amino acids: CASTSTWDRARQDEQYF.

The gene calls are TRBV7-9 and TRBJ2-7; TRBD2 matches 7 bases. The CDR3 is 17 residues long. V lost 4 bases to trimming and J lost 6 bases; unmatched junction nucleotides: 18. CDR1 and CDR2 from the germline V gene are SEHNR and FQNEAQ (reference sequence). CDR3 nucleotide sequence: TGTGCCAGCAGCTCCCTTGAGGCGGGAGAAGGGTATGGCGAGCAGTACTTC. Protein sequence: CASSSLEAGEGYGEQYF. Full variable domain (outside the CDR3, taken from reference TRBV7-9 and TRBJ2-7): DTGVSQNPRHKITKRGQNVTFRCDPISEHNRLYWYRQTLGQGPEFLTYFQNEAQLEKSRLLSDRFSAERPKGSFSTLEIQRTEQGDSAMYLCASSSLEAGEGYGEQYFGPGTRLTVT.

The chain employs TRBV7-9 and TRBJ2-1, with TRBD1 identical over 9 bases. Germline V gene data show CDR1 as SEHNR and CDR2 as FQNEAQ (reference sequence). The CDR3 contains 15 residues. With 5 bases clipped from V and 16 bases from J, the junction kept 18 bases outside the gene matches. The CDR3 region is CASSPGPEWGQGQFF. In nucleotides, the CDR3 is TGTGCCAGCAGCCCCGGACCAGAATGGGGACAGGGTCAATTCTTC.

V usage is TRBV9 and J usage is TRBJ1-2, with D possibly TRBD1 on 5 matching bases. Deletions cut 0 bases from V and 1 base from J, with 13 bases between. Germline V gives CDR1 SGDLS, CDR2 YYNGEE. The CDR3 is 16 amino acids. The CDR3 spells CASSVELTVGNYGYTF. The CDR3 coding sequence is TGTGCCAGCAGCGTAGAATTGACAGTGGGTAACTATGGCTACACCTTC.

V is TRBV3-1 and J is TRBJ2-7; D possibly matches TRBD1 or TRBD2 (5 bases each). V was cut by 0 bases and J by 2 bases, with 11 bases left in between. The CDR3 sequence is 15 residues long. In germline, CDR1 is LGHDT, CDR2 YNNKEL (reference sequence). CDR3 in DNA: TGTGCCAGCAGCCAAGAGGGGCTAGCTCCCTACGAGCAGTACTTC. Encoded protein: CASSQEGLAPYEQYF.